Listed below are T cell receptor beta chains from one sample, sequenced in a study of Tregs in tolerant kidney transplant recipients. Data came from immunoSEQ multiplex PCR; TCRdb stores just in-frame clones and leaves some out. The sample has about 120,000 clones; roughly nine tenths are singletons. Sequencing was performed on CD4+ T cells from blood. The receptors come from a human donor in good health. Each CDR3 is given with its conserved first and last residue. Each record gives: D gene, clone size, J gene, V gene, CDR3 protein, CDR3 DNA. D genes are given only for firm matches. Not every row has a clone size; where given, it reads once, few, many or a size class.

NA NA TRBJ2-1 TRBV5-1 CASSPQGSSYNEQFF TGCGCCAGCAGTCCCCAGGGGAGCTCCTACAATGAGCAGTTCTTC
NA NA TRBJ2-1 TRBV5-4 CASSSSWVHNEQFF TGTGCCAGCAGCTCTTCGTGGGTCCACAATGAGCAGTTCTTC
TRBD1 NA TRBJ1-6 TRBV6-1 CASSEVGAGGPYNSPLHF TGTGCCAGCAGTGAAGTCGGGGCAGGGGGCCCTTATAATTCACCCCTCCACTTT
TRBD2 once TRBJ2-7 TRBV2 CASRLAGATSSYEQYF TGTGCCAGCAGACTAGCGGGAGCCACGAGCTCCTACGAGCAGTACTTC
NA NA TRBJ2-6 TRBV7-3 CASSLTTGHHSGANVLTF TGTGCCAGCAGCTTAACCACGGGTCACCACTCTGGGGCCAACGTCCTGACTTTC
TRBD1 NA TRBJ2-4 TRBV6-5 CASRRDRENIQYF TGTGCCAGCAGGAGAGACAGGGAAAACATTCAGTACTTC
NA NA TRBJ2-7 TRBV9 CASSPQGGGQYEQYF TGTGCCAGCAGCCCTCAGGGAGGGGGTCAGTACGAGCAGTACTTC
NA NA TRBJ2-7 TRBV5-1 CASSLQFSHRASYEQYF TGCGCCAGCAGCTTGCAATTTTCACACAGGGCTTCCTACGAGCAGTACTTC
NA NA TRBJ2-4 TRBV25-1 CASSEFSQAKNIQYF TGTGCCAGCAGTGAATTCTCCCAAGCCAAAAACATTCAGTACTTC
NA few TRBJ1-2 TRBV5-1 CASSLGRAGNMGYTF TGCGCCAGCAGCTTAGGAAGGGCCGGGAATATGGGCTACACCTTC
NA once TRBJ2-2 TRBV7-3 CASSLGPRGGTGELFF TGTGCCAGCAGCTTAGGTCCCAGGGGGGGCACCGGGGAGCTGTTTTTT
NA once TRBJ2-7 TRBV6-6 CASSYPQLEQYF TGTGCCAGCAGTTACCCCCAACTCGAGCAGTACTTC
NA NA TRBJ2-2 TRBV6-5 CASTRTGDTGELFF TGTGCCAGCACCCGGACGGGGGACACCGGGGAGCTGTTTTTT
NA NA TRBJ2-5 TRBV5-1 CASSLAGASLQETQYF TGCGCCAGCAGCTTGGCGGGGGCGAGTCTCCAAGAGACCCAGTACTTC
NA NA TRBJ1-6 TRBV6-5 CASSYSNNSPLHF TGTGCCAGCAGTTACTCTAATAATTCACCCCTCCACTTT
NA NA TRBJ2-1 TRBV7-2 CASSPGVSWQFF TGTGCCAGCAGCCCTGGGGTCAGTTGGCAGTTCTTC